This TCR beta chain derives from a study of regulatory T cells in long-lasting Graves disease. CDR3 length: 16 amino acids. Trimming took off 8 bases at V and 4 bases at J, with 19 bases between the two ends. Germline assignment: CDR1 KGHDR and CDR2 SFDVKD. Study-level findings and limits: Limited samples may have lowered accuracy.

Turning to this clonotype: Its antigen remains unidentified.

Relying on iRepertoire HTBI primers and Arm-PCR of CDR3 regions, the team built TCR beta libraries. TCRdb used MiXCR to reprocess the multiplex PCR reads, holding one entry per CDR3 protein. The sample carries about 470,000 distinct CDR3 sequences, under 25% recorded once. Noted time point: persistent/refractory GD, antithyroid drugs over 5 years with positive TRAb. RNA extracted from PBMCs served as the sequencing template. The clonotype originates from a female donor with Graves disease. This specimen was peripheral blood mononuclear cells (PBMCs), taken when the disease was refractory, from a patient treated with antithyroid drugs. The chain is built from TRBV24-1 and TRBJ2-2; D unclear. The CDR3 bases are TGTGCCACCATCGAGCAAGGTGCCTGGTGCACCGGGGAGCTGTTTTTT. Amino acid sequence: CATIEQGAWCTGELFF.